This T cell receptor (beta chain) was identified in a study of identical twins. Trimming shortened V by 0 bases and J by 7 bases, and 6 bases separated the two germline ends. Germline V lookup: CDR1 SQVTM, CDR2 ANQGSEA. The CDR3 has 12 amino acids. Study-wide results and limits: For cord blood, abundant beta clonotypes had fewer insertions, unlike memory repertoires, which showed none.

About this clonotype: What it recognizes is unknown.

One entry per CDR3 protein, called by TCRdb with MiXCR from the 5' RACE reads. The sample records 690,000 or so distinct CDR3 sequences, 8.6% being singletons. The same data also went into a second study, on yellow fever vaccine responses in identical twins.

The sequencing input was PBMCs. The chain recombines TRBV29-1 with TRBJ1-4; D gene uncertain. This TCR was sampled from a woman younger than 35 in good health. This CDR3 reads CSVEDRAEKLFF. CDR3 DNA: TGCAGCGTTGAAGATAGGGCTGAAAAACTGTTTTTT.